Listed here are 18 T cell receptor beta chains from one sample, sequenced in a study of blood T cells in healthy people across ages. Then a second PCR, running roughly 7 to 11 cycles, was carried out with a sample-barcoded 5' primer and a J-beta primer mix. TCRdb re-called the 5' RACE reads through MiXCR, storing one row per CDR3 protein. In the table there are over a million distinct CDR3 sequences, roughly 45% of which are singletons. Sequencing used blood. The origin of the receptors is a woman in her late teens or twenties in good health.

This clonotype has only a few counts. The rearrangement joins TRBV27 to TRBJ2-7; 10 bases align to TRBD1. This CDR3 has 14 residues. Trimming cost V 6 bases and J 3 bases; bases outside gene matches: 5. Germline assignment: CDR1 MNHEY and CDR2 SMNVEV (reference sequence). The CDR3 sequence: CASRTGGFVYEQYF. Written as DNA, the CDR3 is TGTGCCAGCAGGACAGGGGGCTTCGTCTACGAGCAGTACTTC.

V gene TRBV20-1 combines with J gene TRBJ2-7; D gene ambiguous. V gave up 4 bases and J gave up 0 bases, with 10 bases separating them. The CDR3 extends over 13 amino acids. The germline gives CDR1 DFQATT, CDR2 SNEGSKA (reference sequence). The CDR3 here is CSANDRSSYEQYF. The CDR3 bases are TGCAGTGCTAACGATCGGAGCTCCTACGAGCAGTACTTC.

The gene calls are TRBV4-1 and TRBJ2-3; the D gene is possibly TRBD1 (6 bases). The CDR3 sequence is 18 residues long. Trimming took off 0 bases at V and 1 base at J, with 17 bases between the two ends. Germline CDR1 is MGHRA and CDR2 is YSYEKL. The CDR3 nucleotides are TGCGCCAGCAGCCAAGATCGGCGGGTGGGGGCCCGCACAGATACGCAGTATTTT. Protein sequence: CASSQDRRVGARTDTQYF.

This clonotype was picked up a small number of times. This chain links TRBV10-3 with TRBJ2-5; a possible D gene is TRBD2 (5 bases). The germline V gene encodes CDR1 ENHRY and CDR2 SYGVKD. The CDR3 has 17 amino acids. V lost 9 bases and J 3 bases, leaving 26 bases between the germline ends. The DNA for the CDR3 is TGTGCCATATCAGAGGGAGCAGTAAAAAAGGCAAAAGAGACCCAGTACTTC. Protein: CAISEGAVKKAKETQYF.

This clonotype was recorded a few times. The CDR3 region has the DNA TGCAGTGCCAGTCCAGACGCAACTAATGAAAAACTGTTTTTT. Encoded protein: CSASPDATNEKLFF. This sequence joins TRBV20-1 and TRBJ1-4; D uncertain. The germline V gene encodes CDR1 DFQATT and CDR2 SNEGSKA (reference sequence). Trimming took off 6 bases at V and 0 bases at J, with 11 bases between the two ends. This CDR3 is built from 14 residues.

The chain employs TRBV5-1 and TRBJ2-3; D call uncertain. The ends were cut back, 5 bases at V and 4 bases at J, with 11 bases in the middle. CDR1 SGHRS and CDR2 YFSETQ come from the germline V gene. CDR3 length equals 13 residues. In DNA, the CDR3 is TGCGCCAGCAGAGAAGCCGTGCCAGATACGCAGTATTTT. Protein sequence: CASREAVPDTQYF.

The CDR3 region is CSAYPGTGGSTEAFF. The CDR3 nucleotides read TGCAGTGCTTACCCCGGGACAGGGGGCTCCACTGAAGCTTTCTTT. The chain has TRBV20-1 and TRBJ1-1; 12 bases fit TRBD1. V lost 5 bases to trimming and J lost 4 bases; unmatched junction nucleotides: 8. The germline gives CDR1 DFQATT, CDR2 SNEGSKA (reference sequence). The CDR3 runs to 15 residues.

The chain employs TRBV3-1 and TRBJ1-4; TRBD1 might be the D (6 bases). Deletions cut 3 bases from V and 8 bases from J, with 10 bases between. The germline V gene encodes CDR1 LGHDT and CDR2 YNNKEL (reference sequence). The length of the CDR3 is 13 residues. The DNA for the CDR3 is TGTGCCAGCAGCCATCGGACAGAAGAAAAACTGTTTTTT. Its protein product is CASSHRTEEKLFF. Based on the CDR3 plus reference TRBV3-1 and TRBJ1-4, the full variable domain is DTAVSQTPKYLVTQMGNDKSIKCEQNLGHDTMYWYKQDSKKFLKIMFSYNNKELIINETVPNRFSPKSPDKAHLNLHINSLELGDSAVYFCASSHRTEEKLFFGSGTQLSVL.

J is TRBJ2-4 and V is TRBV28; D perhaps matches TRBD2 (5 bases). The CDR3 spans 12 residues. The V and J ends lost 5 bases and 9 bases respectively, with 11 bases between them. Germline V gene data show CDR1 as MDHEN and CDR2 as SYDVKM. The CDR3 DNA follows: TGTGCCAGCAGTCGAAGCGGTAGCATTCAGTACTTC. It yields the protein CASSRSGSIQYF.

This clonotype was counted between two and nine times. This could be a read error, since a much larger clone is one nucleotide away. CDR3 in amino acids: CASSSGQGTSNIQYF. The CDR3 DNA is TGTGCCAGCAGTTCAGGACAGGGGACTTCCAACATTCAGTACTTC. The chain combines TRBV28 with TRBJ2-4; 9 nucleotides agree with TRBD1. Germline lookup yields CDR1 MDHEN and CDR2 SYDVKM. Losses at the gene ends were 4 bases for V and 7 bases for J; bases not matched to a gene: 8. The CDR3 is 15 amino acids.

The genes are TRBV25-1 and TRBJ2-1, with 7 bases fitting TRBD1. With 4 bases clipped from V and 5 bases from J, the junction kept 11 bases outside the gene matches. The germline V gene has CDR1 MGHDK and CDR2 SYGVNS. The length of the CDR3 is 16 residues. The CDR3 DNA is TGTGCCAGCAGTGGGTCCCTCCGGACAGGCCACAATGAGCAGTTCTTC. Protein product: CASSGSLRTGHNEQFF. The whole variable domain, remainder taken from reference TRBV25-1 and TRBJ2-1, is EADIYQTPRYLVIGTGKKITLECSQTMGHDKMYWYQQDPGMELHLIHYSYGVNSTEKGDLSSESTVSRIRTEHFPLTLESARPSHTSQYLCASSGSLRTGHNEQFFGPGTRLTVL.

This clonotype is a singleton in its sample. A much larger clone lies one base from this, so it may be a read error. This chain joins TRBV29-1 and TRBJ2-7; D not resolved. The last part of the DNA fits TRBJ2-5 better; the J call may be wrong. This CDR3 is 13 amino acids long. The germline V gene has CDR1 SQVTM and CDR2 ANQGSEA. The CDR3, as DNA: TGCAGCGTTCGTCCAGGTTCCGGAGAGACCCAGTACTTC. It encodes CSVRPGSGETQYF.

V is TRBV25-1 and J is TRBJ1-1, with TRBD1 as a possible D gene (5 bases). CDR1 and CDR2 (germline): MGHDK, SYGVNS. The CDR3 loop spans 14 amino acids. V shed 4 bases and J shed 2 bases, with 11 bases lying between them. CDR3: CASSGRQRNTEAFF. CDR3 DNA: TGTGCCAGCAGTGGAAGACAGAGAAACACTGAAGCTTTCTTT.

The chain employs TRBV7-2 and TRBJ2-4, with 7 bases lining up with TRBD2. Germline lookup yields CDR1 SGHTA and CDR2 FQGNSA. CDR3 size: 15 residues. The V and J ends lost 0 bases and 9 bases, in that order; junction bases with no gene match: 8. The CDR3 spells CASSLAGTIGAIQYF. CDR3 DNA: TGTGCCAGCAGCTTAGCTGGGACTATAGGTGCCATTCAGTACTTC.

The chain carries TRBV9 and TRBJ2-5; 12 nucleotides line up with TRBD1. CDR1 and CDR2 (germline): SGDLS, YYNGEE. Trimming took 3 bases from V and 5 from J; bases not matched to a gene: 14. CDR3 size: 18 residues. The DNA of the CDR3 is TGTGCCAGCAGCGATGGGACAGGGGGCGATCTTGGAGTGGAGACCCAGTACTTC. Protein: CASSDGTGGDLGVETQYF.

The rearrangement uses TRBV12-3 or TRBV12-4 and TRBJ2-1; D call uncertain. CDR3 length equals 13 residues. Trimming took 5 bases from V and 2 from J, leaving 7 bases between them. The CDR3 region is CASSAPPYNEQFF. The CDR3, as DNA: TGTGCCAGCAGTGCCCCCCCCTACAATGAGCAGTTCTTC.

The chain is built from TRBV2 and TRBJ2-1, with 8 bases aligning to TRBD1. The germline CDR1 and CDR2 sequences are SNHLY and FYNNEI. Trimming cost V 1 base and J 8 bases; bases outside gene matches: 10. The CDR3 consists of 16 residues. CDR3 residues: CASSEVRTGGFYEQFF. CDR3 in DNA: TGTGCCAGCAGTGAAGTACGTACAGGGGGTTTCTATGAGCAGTTCTTC. Full variable domain (outside the CDR3, taken from reference TRBV2 and TRBJ2-1): EPEVTQTPSHQVTQMGQEVILRCVPISNHLYFYWYRQILGQKVEFLVSFYNNEISEKSEIFDDQFSVERPDGSNFTLKIRSTKLEDSAMYFCASSEVRTGGFYEQFFGPGTRLTVL.

The genes are TRBV20-1 and TRBJ1-1, with D hard to call. The germline V gene has CDR1 DFQATT and CDR2 SNEGSKA (reference sequence). Trimming took 6 bases from V and 1 from J, leaving 12 bases between them. The CDR3 covers 13 residues. CDR3 DNA: TGCAGTGCCCAAGTAGAGGGGAACACTGAAGCTTTCTTT. The encoded protein is CSAQVEGNTEAFF.